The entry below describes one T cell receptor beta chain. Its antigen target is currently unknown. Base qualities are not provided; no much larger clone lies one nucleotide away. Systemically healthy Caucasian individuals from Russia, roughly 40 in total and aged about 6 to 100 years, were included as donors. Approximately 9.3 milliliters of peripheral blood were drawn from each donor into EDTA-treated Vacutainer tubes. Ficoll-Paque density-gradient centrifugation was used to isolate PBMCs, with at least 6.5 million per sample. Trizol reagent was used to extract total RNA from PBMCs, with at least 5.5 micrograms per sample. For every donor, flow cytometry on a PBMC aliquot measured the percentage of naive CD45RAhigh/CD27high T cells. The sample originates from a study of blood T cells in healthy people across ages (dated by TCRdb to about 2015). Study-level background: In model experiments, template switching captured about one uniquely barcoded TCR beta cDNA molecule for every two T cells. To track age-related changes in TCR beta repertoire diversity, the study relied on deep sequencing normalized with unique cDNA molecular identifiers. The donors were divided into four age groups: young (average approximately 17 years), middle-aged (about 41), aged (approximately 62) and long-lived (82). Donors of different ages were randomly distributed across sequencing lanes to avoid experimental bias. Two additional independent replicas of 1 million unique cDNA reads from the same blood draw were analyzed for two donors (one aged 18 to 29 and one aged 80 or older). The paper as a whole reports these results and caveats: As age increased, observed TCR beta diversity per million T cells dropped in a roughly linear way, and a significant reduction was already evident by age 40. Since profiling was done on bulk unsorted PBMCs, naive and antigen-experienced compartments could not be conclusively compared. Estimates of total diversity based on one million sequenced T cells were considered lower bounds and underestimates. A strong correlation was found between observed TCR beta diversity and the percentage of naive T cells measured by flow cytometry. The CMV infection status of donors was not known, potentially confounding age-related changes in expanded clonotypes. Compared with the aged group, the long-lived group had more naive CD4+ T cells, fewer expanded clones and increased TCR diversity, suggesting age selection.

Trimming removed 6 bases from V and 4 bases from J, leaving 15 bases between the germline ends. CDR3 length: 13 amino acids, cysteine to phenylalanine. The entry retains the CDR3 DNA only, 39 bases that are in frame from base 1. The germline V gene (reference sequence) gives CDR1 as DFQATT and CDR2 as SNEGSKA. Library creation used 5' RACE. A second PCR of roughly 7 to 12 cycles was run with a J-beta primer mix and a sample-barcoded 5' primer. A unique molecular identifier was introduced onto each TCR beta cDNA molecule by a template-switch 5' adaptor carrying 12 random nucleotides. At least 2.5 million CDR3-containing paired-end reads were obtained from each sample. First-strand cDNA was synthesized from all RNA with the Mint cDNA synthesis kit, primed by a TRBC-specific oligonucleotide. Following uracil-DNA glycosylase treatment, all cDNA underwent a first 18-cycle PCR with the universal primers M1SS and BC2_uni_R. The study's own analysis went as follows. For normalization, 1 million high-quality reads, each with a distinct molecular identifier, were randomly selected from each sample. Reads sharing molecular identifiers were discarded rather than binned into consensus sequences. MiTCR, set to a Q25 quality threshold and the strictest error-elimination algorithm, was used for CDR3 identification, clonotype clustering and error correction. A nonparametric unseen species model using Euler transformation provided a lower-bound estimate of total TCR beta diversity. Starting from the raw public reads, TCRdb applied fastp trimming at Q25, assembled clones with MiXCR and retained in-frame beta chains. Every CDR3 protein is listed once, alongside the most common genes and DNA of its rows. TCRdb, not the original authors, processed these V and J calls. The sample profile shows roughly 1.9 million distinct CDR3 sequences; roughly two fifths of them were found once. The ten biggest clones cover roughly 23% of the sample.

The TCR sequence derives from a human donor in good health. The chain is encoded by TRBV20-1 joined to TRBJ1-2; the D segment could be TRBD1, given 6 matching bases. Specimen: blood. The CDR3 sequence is CSAEAGQFYGYTF. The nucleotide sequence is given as TGCAGTGCGGAAGCCGGACAGTTCTATGGCTACACCTTC.